This T cell receptor beta chain was recovered during a study of beta chain features in type 1 diabetes. Study-level points and caveats: Researchers report that Type 1 diabetes patients had moderately but significantly shorter TCRB CDR3s across all four CD4+ subsets.

This clone was counted a few times. Its antigen remains unidentified. This sample also contains other DNA sequences that code for the same CDR3. Germline loops: CDR1 SGHTA, CDR2 FQGNSA. With 2 bases removed from V and 4 bases from J, the gap between germline ends came to 8 bases. This CDR3 region has 13 residues. The entirety of the isolated RNA underwent reverse transcription, so expressed TCRB transcripts were sequenced. The data were produced by immunoSEQ multiplex PCR, yet TCRdb's version contains in-frame clones alone and is incomplete. The sample consists of hundreds of thousands of clones, roughly an eighth of them appearing once.

The sequenced sample was naive CD4+ T cells from blood. The genes are TRBV7-2 and TRBJ1-2, with a tentative D call TRBD1 (6 bases). The receptor's source is a man aged 18 to 29 with type 1 diabetes. DNA of the CDR3: TGTGCCAGCAGCTTATCAGGGGTCTATGGCTACACCTTC. It is translated as CASSLSGVYGYTF.